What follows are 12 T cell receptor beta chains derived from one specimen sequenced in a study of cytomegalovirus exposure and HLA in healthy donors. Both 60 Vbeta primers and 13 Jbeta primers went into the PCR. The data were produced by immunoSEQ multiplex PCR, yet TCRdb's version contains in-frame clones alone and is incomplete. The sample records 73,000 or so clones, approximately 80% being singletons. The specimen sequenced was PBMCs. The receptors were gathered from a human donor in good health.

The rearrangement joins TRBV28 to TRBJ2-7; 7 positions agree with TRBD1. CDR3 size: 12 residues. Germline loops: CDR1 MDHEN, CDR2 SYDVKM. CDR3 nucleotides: TGTGCATGCAGGACAGGCCTATTGGAGCAGTACTTC. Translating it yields CACRTGLLEQYF.

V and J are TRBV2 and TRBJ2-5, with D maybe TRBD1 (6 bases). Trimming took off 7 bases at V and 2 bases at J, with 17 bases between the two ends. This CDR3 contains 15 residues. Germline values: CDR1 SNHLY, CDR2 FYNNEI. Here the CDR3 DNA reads TGTGCCAGCACCCCCGGGACACCATTTCAAGAGACCCAGTACTTC. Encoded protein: CASTPGTPFQETQYF.

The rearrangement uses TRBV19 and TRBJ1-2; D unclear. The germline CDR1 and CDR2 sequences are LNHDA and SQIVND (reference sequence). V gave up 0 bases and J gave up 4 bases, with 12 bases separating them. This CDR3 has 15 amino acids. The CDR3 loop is CASSIDRGNGYGYTF. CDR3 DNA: TGTGCCAGTAGTATAGATCGAGGGAACGGCTATGGCTACACCTTC.

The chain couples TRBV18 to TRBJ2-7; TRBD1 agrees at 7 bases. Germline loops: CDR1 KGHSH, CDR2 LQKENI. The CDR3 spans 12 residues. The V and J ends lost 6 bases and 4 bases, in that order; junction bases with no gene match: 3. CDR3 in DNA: TGTGCCAGCTCGGCAGGGGGTTACGAGCAGTACTTC. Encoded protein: CASSAGGYEQYF.

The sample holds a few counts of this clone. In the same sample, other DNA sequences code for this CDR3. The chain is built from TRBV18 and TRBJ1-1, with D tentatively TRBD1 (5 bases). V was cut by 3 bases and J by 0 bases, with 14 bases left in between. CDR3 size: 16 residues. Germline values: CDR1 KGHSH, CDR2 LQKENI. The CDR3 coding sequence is TGTGCCAGCTCACCGGCGGGCGCGGGGGTGAACACTGAAGCTTTCTTT. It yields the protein CASSPAGAGVNTEAFF. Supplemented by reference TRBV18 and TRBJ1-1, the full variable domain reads NAGVMQNPRHLVRRRGQEARLRCSPMKGHSHVYWYRQLPEEGLKFMVYLQKENIIDESGMPKERFSAEFPKEGPSILRIQQVVRGDSAAYFCASSPAGAGVNTEAFFGQGTRLTVV.

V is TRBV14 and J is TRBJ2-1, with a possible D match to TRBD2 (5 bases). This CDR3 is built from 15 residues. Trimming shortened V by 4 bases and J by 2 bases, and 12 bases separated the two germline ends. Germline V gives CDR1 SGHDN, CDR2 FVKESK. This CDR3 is CASSPWTGTYNEQFF. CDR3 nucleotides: TGTGCCAGCAGCCCCTGGACGGGGACCTACAATGAGCAGTTCTTC.

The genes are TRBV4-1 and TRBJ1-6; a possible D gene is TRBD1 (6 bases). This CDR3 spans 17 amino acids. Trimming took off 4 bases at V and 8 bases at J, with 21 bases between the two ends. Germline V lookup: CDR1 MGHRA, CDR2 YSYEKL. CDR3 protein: CASSPPTGSRYHSPLHF. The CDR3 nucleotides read TGCGCCAGCAGCCCCCCCACAGGGAGCCGTTATCATTCACCCCTCCACTTT.

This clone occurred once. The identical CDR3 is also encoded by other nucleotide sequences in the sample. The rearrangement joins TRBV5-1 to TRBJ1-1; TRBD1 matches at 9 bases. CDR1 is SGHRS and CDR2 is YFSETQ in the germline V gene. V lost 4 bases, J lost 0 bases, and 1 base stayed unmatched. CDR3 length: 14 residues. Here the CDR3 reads CASSGTGLNTEAFF. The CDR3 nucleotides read TGCGCCAGCAGCGGGACAGGGTTGAACACTGAAGCTTTCTTT.

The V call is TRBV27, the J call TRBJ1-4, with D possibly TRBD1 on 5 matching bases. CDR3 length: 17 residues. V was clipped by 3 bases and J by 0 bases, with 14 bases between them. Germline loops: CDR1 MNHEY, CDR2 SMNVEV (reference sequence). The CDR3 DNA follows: TGTGCCAGCAGTTTGGCAGGGTTAAATGCAACTAATGAAAAACTGTTTTTT. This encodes CASSLAGLNATNEKLFF.

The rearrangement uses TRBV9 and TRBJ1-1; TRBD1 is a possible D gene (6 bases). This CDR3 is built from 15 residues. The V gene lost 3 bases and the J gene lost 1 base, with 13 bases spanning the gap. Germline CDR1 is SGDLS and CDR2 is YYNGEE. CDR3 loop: CASSATGLGNTEAFF. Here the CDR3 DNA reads TGTGCCAGCAGCGCGACAGGTTTAGGGAACACTGAAGCTTTCTTT.

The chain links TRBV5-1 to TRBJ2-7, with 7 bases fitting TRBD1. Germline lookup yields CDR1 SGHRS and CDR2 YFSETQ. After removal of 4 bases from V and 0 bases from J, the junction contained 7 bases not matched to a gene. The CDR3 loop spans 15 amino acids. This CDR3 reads CASSAWTGSSYEQYF. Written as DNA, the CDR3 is TGCGCCAGCAGCGCCTGGACAGGCAGCTCCTACGAGCAGTACTTC.

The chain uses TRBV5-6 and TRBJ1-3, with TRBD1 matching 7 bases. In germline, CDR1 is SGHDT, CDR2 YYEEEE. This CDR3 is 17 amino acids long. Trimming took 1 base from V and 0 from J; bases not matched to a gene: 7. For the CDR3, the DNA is TGTGCCAGCAGCTTGAGAGGGACAGCCTACTCTGGAAACACCATATATTTT. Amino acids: CASSLRGTAYSGNTIYF.